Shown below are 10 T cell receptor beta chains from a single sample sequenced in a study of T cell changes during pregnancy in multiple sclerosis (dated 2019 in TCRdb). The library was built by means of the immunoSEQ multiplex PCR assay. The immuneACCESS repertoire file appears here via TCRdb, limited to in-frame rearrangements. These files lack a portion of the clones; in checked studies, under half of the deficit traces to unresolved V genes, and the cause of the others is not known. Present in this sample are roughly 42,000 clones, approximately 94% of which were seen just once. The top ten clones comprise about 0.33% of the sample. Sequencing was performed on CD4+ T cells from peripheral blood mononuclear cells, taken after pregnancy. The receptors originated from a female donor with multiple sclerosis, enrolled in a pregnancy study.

The CDR3 spells CASRYQGAGEKLFF. The CDR3 DNA reads TGTGCCAGCAGATACCAGGGGGCGGGGGAAAAACTGTTTTTT. The chain couples TRBV6-5 to TRBJ1-4; TRBD1 aligns across 8 bases. The CDR3 contains 14 residues. Germline values: CDR1 MNHEY, CDR2 SVGAGI. Trimming took 6 bases from V and 8 from J; bases not matched to a gene: 8.

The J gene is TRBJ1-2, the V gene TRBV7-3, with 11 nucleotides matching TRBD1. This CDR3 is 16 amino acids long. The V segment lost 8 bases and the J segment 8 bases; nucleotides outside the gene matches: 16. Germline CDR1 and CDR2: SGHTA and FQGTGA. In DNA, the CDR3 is TGTGCCAGCGGCAGGACAGGGGGCGCCGGGGTCTTCGGCTACACCTTC. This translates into CASGRTGGAGVFGYTF.

CDR3: CSVNGGTGDDTQYF. The CDR3 DNA sequence: TGCAGCGTTAATGGTGGGACAGGGGACGATACGCAGTATTTT. The gene calls are TRBV29-1 and TRBJ2-3; 10 bases fit TRBD1. The trim removed 5 bases at V and 6 bases at J, leaving 8 bases unmatched. Germline V gene lookup returns CDR1 SQVTM and CDR2 ANQGSEA. CDR3 size: 14 residues.

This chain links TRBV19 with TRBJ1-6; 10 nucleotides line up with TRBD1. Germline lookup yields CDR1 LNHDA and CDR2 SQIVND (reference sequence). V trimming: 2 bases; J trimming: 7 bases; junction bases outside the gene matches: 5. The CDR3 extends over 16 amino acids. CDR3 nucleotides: TGTGCCAGTAGTATACCCCCGGGACAGGGGAATTCACCCCTCCACTTT. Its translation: CASSIPPGQGNSPLHF.

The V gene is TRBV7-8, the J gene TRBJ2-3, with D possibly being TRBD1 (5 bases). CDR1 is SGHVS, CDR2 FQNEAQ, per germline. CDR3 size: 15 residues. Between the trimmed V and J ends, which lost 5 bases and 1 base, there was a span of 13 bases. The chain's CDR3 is CASSPIRARTDTQYF. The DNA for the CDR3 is TGTGCCAGCAGCCCAATCAGGGCCCGCACAGATACGCAGTATTTT.

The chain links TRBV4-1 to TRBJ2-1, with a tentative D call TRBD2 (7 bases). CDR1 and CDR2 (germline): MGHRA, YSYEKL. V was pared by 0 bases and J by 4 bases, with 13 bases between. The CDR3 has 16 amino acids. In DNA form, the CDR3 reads TGCGCCAGCAGCCAAGATAAGGGGGGGTGGTACAATGAGCAGTTCTTC. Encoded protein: CASSQDKGGWYNEQFF.

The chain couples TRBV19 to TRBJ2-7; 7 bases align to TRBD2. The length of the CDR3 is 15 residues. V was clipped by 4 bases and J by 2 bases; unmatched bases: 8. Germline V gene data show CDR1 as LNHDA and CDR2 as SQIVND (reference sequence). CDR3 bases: TGTGCCAGTAGTAACGTGGGAGGGAACACCTACGAGCAGTACTTC. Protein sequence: CASSNVGGNTYEQYF.

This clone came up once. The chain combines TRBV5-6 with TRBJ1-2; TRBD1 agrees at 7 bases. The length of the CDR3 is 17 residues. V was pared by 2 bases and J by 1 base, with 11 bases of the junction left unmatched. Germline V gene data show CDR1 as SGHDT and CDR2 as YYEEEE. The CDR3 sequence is CASSFKGQRTLNYGYTF. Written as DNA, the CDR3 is TGTGCCAGCAGCTTCAAGGGACAGAGGACCCTTAACTATGGCTACACCTTC.

DNA of the CDR3: TGTGCCAGCACCAACGCGGGATCCCCTCGCTACGAGCAGTACTTC. This encodes CASTNAGSPRYEQYF. The rearrangement links TRBV6-6 to TRBJ2-7; D is perhaps TRBD2 (6 bases). The CDR3 contains 15 residues. From germline, CDR1 is MNHNY and CDR2 SVGAGI (reference sequence). V lost 7 bases and J 3 bases, leaving 19 bases between the germline ends.

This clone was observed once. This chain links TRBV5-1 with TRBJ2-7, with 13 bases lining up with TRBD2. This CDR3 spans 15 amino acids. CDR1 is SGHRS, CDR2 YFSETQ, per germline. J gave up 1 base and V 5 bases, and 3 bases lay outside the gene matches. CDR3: CASRPTSGGSYEQYF. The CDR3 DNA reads TGCGCCAGCAGACCGACTAGCGGGGGGTCCTACGAGCAGTACTTC.